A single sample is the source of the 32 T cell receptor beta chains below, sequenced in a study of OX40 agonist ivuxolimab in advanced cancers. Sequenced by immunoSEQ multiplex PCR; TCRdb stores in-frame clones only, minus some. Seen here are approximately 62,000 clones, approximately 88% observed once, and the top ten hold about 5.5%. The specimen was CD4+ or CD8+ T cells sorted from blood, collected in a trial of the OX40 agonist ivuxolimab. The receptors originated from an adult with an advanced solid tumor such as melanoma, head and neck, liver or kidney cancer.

The DNA for the CDR3 is TGCGCCAGCAGCTTAAACGGGAATGAGCAGTTCTTC. The encoded protein is CASSLNGNEQFF. This rearrangement joins TRBV5-1 to TRBJ2-1, with unresolved D. V was pared by 2 bases and J by 7 bases, with 7 bases between. The CDR3 sequence is 12 residues long. Per germline, CDR1 SGHRS and CDR2 YFSETQ.

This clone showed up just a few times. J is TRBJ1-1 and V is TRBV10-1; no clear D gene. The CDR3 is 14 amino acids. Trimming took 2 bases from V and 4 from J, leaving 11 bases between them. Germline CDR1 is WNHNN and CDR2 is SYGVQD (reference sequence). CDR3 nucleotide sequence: TGCGCCAGCAGTGAGGGGCAATTAGCCACTGAAGCTTTCTTT. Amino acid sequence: CASSEGQLATEAFF.

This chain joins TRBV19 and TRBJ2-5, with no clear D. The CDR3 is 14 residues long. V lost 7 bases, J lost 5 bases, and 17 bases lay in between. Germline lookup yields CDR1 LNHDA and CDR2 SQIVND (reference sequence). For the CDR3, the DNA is TGTGCCAGTAAAAGGTCCCAAGGGTCGGAGACCCAGTACTTC. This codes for CASKRSQGSETQYF.

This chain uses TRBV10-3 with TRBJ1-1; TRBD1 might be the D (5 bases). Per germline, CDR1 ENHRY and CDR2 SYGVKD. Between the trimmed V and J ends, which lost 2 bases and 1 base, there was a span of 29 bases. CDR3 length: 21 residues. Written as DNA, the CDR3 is TGTGCCATCAGTGAGAGACCATTAGGGGAAAGCGTCGGAAGTCCGAACACTGAAGCTTTCTTT. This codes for CAISERPLGESVGSPNTEAFF.

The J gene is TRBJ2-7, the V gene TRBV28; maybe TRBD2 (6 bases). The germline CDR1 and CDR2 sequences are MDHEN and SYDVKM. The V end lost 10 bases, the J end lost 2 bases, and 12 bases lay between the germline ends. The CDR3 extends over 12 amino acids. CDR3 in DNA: TGTGCCATCCGGAGGGGCCCCTACGAGCAGTACTTC. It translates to CAIRRGPYEQYF.

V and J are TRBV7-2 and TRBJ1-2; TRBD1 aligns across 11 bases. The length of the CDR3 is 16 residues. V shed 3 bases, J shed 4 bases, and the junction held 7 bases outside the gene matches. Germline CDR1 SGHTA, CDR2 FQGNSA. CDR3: CASSLGQGVRGYGYTF. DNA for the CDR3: TGTGCCAGCAGCTTGGGACAGGGGGTAAGGGGCTATGGCTACACCTTC.

The CDR3 nucleotides read TGTGCCAGCAGTTACTCACTCCCACAAGAGACCCAGTACTTC. Translated: CASSYSLPQETQYF. The chain joins TRBV6-5 to TRBJ2-5, with no clear D. This CDR3 spans 14 amino acids. V was trimmed by 0 bases and J by 2 bases, leaving 7 bases between them. CDR1 is MNHEY, CDR2 SVGAGI, per germline.

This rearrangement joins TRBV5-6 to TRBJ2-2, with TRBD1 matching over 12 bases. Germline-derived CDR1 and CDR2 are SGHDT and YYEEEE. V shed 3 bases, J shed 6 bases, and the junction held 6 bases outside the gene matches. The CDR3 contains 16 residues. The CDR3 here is CASSSGTGGRSGELFF. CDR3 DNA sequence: TGTGCCAGCAGCTCCGGGACAGGGGGCAGGTCCGGGGAGCTGTTTTTT.

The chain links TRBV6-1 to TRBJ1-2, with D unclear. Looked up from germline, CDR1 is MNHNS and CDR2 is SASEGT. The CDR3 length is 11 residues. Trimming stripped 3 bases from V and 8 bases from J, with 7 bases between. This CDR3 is CASSEGVGYTF. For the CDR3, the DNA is TGTGCCAGCAGTGAGGGTGTGGGCTACACCTTC.

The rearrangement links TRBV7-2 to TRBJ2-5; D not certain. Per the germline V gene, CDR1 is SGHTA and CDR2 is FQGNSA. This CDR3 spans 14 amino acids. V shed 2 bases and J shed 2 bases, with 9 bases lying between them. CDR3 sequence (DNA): TGTGCCAGCAGCTTACTCAGATTACAAGAGACCCAGTACTTC. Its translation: CASSLLRLQETQYF.

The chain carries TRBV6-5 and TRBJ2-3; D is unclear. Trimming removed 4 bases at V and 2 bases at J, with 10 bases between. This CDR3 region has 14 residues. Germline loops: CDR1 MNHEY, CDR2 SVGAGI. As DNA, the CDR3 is TGTGCCAGCAGTTGGGCTTTGGACACAGATACGCAGTATTTT. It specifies CASSWALDTDTQYF.

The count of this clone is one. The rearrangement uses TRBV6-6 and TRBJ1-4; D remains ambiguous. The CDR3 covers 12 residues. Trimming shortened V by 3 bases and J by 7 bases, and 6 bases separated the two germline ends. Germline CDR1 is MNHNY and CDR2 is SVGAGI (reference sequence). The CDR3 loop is CASSYLGEKLFF. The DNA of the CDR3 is TGTGCCAGCAGTTATTTAGGTGAAAAACTGTTTTTT.

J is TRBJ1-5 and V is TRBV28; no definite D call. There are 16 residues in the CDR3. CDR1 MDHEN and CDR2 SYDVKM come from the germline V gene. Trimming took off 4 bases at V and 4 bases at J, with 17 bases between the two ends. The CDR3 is CASSSPQPGDNQPQHF. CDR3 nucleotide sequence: TGTGCCAGCAGTTCCCCGCAGCCCGGCGATAATCAGCCCCAGCATTTT.

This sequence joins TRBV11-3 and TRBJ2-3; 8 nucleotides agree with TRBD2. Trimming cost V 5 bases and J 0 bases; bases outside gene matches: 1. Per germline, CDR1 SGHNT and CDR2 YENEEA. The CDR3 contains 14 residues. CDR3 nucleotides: TGTGCCAGCAGCCCTAGCGGGAGCACAGATACGCAGTATTTT. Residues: CASSPSGSTDTQYF.

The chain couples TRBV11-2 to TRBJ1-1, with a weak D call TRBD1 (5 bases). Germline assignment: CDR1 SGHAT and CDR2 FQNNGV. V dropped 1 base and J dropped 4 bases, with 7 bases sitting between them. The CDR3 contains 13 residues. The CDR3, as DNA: TGTGCCAGCAGCTTAGTTAGGGGCACTGAAGCTTTCTTT. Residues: CASSLVRGTEAFF.

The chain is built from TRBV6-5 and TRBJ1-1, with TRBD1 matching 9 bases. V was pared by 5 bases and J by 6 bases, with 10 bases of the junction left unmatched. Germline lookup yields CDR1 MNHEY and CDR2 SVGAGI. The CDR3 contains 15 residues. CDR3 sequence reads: CASSTRTGDPSEAFF. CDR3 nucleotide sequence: TGTGCCAGCAGTACCCGGACAGGGGACCCTTCTGAAGCTTTCTTT.

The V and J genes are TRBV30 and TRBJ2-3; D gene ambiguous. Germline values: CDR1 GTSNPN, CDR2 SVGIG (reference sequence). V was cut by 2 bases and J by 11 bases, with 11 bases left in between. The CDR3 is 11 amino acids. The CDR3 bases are TGTGCCTGGAGTCCCCTGGCAGAGCAGTATTTT. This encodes CAWSPLAEQYF.

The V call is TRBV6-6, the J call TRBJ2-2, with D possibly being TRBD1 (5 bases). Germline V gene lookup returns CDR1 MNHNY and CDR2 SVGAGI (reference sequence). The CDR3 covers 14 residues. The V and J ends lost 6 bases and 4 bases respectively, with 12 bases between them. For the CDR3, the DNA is TGTGCCAGCAGCCCCCTCGACAGCACCGGGGAGCTGTTTTTT. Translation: CASSPLDSTGELFF.

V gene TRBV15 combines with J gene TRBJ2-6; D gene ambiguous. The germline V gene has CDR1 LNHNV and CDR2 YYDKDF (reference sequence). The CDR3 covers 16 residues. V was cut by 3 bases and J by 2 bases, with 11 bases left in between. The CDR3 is CATSRGRSAGANVLTF. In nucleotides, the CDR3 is TGTGCCACCAGCAGGGGTAGGAGCGCTGGGGCCAACGTCCTGACTTTC.

The CDR3 loop reads CASSYGGETQYF. CDR3 in DNA: TGTGCCAGCAGTTACGGGGGGGAGACCCAGTACTTC. This chain connects TRBV6-6 to TRBJ2-5; a weak D match, TRBD2 (6 bases). Germline V gives CDR1 MNHNY, CDR2 SVGAGI (reference sequence). This CDR3 has 12 amino acids. Trimming cost V 2 bases and J 5 bases, with 6 bases left between them.

The DNA of the CDR3 is TGTGCTAGTGGTTTGTCAGCGGGGAGGGGGTACAATGAGCAGTTCTTC. Translating it yields CASGLSAGRGYNEQFF. The chain combines TRBV12-5 with TRBJ2-1, with TRBD2 as a possible D gene (7 bases). Germline V gene sequence: CDR1 LGHNT, CDR2 FRNRAP. The CDR3 is 16 residues long. V lost 2 bases and J lost 4, with 15 bases in between.

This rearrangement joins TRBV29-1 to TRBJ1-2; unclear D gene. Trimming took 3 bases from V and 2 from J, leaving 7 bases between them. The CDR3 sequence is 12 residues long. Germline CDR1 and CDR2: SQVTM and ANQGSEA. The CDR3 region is CSVDAENYGYTF. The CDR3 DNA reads TGCAGCGTTGATGCAGAAAACTATGGCTACACCTTC.

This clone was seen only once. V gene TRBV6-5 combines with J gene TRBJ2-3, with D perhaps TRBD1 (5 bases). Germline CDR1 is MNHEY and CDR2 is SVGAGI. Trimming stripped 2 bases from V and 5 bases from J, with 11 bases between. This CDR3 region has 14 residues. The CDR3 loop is CASSYGRAGDTQYF. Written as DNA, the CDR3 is TGTGCCAGCAGTTACGGCAGGGCCGGAGATACGCAGTATTTT.

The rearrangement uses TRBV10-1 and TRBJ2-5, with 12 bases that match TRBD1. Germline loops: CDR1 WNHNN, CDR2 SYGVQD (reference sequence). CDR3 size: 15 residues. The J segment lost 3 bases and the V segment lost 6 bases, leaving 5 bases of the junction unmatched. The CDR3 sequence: CASRPGTGGEETQYF. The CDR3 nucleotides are TGCGCCAGCAGACCCGGGACAGGGGGCGAAGAGACCCAGTACTTC.

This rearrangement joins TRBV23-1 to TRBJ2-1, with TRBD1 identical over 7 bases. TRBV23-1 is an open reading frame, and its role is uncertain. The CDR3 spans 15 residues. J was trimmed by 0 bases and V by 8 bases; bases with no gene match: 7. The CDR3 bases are TGCGCCAGCCCGAGGACAGGCGCCTCCTACAATGAGCAGTTCTTC. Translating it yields CASPRTGASYNEQFF.

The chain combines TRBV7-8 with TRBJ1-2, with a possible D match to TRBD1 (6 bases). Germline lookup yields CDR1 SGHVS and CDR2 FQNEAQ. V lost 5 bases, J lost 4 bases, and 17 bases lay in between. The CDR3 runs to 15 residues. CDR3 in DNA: TGTGCCAGCAGCGCCCACAGGGTTTCCGTCTATGGCTACACCTTC. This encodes CASSAHRVSVYGYTF.

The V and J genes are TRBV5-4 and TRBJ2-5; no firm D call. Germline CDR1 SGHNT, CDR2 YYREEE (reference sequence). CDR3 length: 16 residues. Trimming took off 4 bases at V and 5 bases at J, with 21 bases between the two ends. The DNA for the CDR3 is TGTGCCAGCAGCCTCAGCCGGACGGGCGGCTGGGAGACCCAGTACTTC. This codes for CASSLSRTGGWETQYF.

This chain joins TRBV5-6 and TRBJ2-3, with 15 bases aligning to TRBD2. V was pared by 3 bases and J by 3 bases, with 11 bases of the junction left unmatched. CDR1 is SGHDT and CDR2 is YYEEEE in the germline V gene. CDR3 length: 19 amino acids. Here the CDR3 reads CASSSGTSGGNLATDTQYF. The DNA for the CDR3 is TGTGCCAGCAGCTCGGGGACTAGCGGGGGGAACCTAGCTACAGATACGCAGTATTTT.

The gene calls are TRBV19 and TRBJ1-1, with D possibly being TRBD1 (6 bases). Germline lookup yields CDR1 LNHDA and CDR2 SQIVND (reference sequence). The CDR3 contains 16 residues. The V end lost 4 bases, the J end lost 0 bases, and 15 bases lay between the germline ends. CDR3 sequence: CASSRDTQIMNTEAFF. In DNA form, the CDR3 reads TGTGCCAGTAGTAGGGACACACAGATTATGAACACTGAAGCTTTCTTT.

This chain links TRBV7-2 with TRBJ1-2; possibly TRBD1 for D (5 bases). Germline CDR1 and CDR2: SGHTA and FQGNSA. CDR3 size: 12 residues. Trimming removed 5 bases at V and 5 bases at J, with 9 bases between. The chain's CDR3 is CASSRQGYGYTF. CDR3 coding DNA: TGTGCCAGCAGCCGGCAGGGTTATGGCTACACCTTC.

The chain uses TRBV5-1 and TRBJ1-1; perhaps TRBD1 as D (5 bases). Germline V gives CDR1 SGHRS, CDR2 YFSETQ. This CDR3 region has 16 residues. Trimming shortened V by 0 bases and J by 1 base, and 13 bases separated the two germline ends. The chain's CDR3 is CASSLVGSGGNTEAFF. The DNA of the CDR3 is TGCGCCAGCAGCTTGGTGGGTTCCGGGGGGAACACTGAAGCTTTCTTT.

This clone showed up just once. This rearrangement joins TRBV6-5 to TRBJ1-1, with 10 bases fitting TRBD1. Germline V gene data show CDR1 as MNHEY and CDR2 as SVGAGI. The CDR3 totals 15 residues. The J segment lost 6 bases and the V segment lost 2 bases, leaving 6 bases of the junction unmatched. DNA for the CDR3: TGTGCCAGCAGTTACGAAGGACAGGGGGGAGCTGAAGCTTTCTTT. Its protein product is CASSYEGQGGAEAFF.